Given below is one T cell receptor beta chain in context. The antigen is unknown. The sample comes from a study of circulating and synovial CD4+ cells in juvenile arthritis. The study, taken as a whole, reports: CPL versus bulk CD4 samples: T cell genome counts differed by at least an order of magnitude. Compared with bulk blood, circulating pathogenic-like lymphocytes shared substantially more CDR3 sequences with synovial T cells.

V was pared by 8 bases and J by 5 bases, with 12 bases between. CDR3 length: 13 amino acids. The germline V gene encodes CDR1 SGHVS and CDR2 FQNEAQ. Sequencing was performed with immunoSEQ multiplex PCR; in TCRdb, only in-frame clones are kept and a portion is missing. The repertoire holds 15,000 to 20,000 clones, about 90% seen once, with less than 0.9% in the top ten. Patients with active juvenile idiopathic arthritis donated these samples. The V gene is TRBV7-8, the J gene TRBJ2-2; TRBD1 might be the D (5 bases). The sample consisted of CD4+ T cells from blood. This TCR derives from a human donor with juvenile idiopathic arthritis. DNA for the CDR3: TGTGCCAGCGGTTTCAGGGTGACCGGGGAGCTGTTTTTT. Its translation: CASGFRVTGELFF. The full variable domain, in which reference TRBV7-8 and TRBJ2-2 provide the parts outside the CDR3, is GAGVSQSPRYKVAKRGQDVALRCDPISGHVSLFWYQQALGQGPEFLTYFQNEAQLDKSGLPSDRFFAERPEGSVSTLKIQRTQQEDSAVYLCASGFRVTGELFFGEGSRLTVL.